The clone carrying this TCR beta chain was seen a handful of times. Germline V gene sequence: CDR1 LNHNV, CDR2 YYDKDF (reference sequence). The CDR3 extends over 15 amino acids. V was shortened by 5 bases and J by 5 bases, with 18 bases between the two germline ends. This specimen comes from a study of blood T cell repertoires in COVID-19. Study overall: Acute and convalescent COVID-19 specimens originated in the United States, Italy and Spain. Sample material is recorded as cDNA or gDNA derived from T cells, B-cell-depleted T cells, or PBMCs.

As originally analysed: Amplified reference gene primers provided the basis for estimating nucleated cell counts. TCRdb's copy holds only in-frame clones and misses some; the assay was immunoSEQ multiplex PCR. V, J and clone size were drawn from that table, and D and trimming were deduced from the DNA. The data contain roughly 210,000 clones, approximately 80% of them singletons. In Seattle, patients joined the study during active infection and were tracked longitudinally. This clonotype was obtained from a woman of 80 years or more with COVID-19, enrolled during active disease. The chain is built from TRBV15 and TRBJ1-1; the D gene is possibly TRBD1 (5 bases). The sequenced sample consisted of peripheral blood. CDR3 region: CATSSMWGGGTEAFF. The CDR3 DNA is TGTGCCACCAGCTCCATGTGGGGGGGAGGGACTGAAGCTTTCTTT.